The present T cell receptor (beta chain) was sequenced within a study of cytomegalovirus exposure and HLA in healthy donors. Study results and caveats: Among CMV-associated TCR beta chains, most appeared HLA-restricted in a later analysis.

PCR amplification relied on 60 Vbeta primers (plus 13 Jbeta primers). TCRdb's copy holds only in-frame clones and misses some; the assay was immunoSEQ multiplex PCR. In the table there are just over 150,000 clones, under 85% of which are singletons. Concerning this clone itself: The antigen is undetermined.

The sequenced sample consisted of PBMCs. This receptor was obtained from a young woman in good health and CMV-seronegative.

The CDR3 nucleotides read TGTGCCAGCAGCTTGACTTTACTTTACAATGAGCAGTTCTTC. Residues: CASSLTLLYNEQFF. V gene TRBV14 combines with J gene TRBJ2-1; D gene uncertain. Germline CDR1 reads SGHDN; CDR2 reads FVKESK. The CDR3 length is 14 residues. V was shortened by 5 bases and J by 4 bases, with 12 bases between the two germline ends.